This TCR beta chain was identified in a study of shared clonotypes between healthy human individuals. Background on the study: Donors had three CD4 naive, three CD4 memory, two CD8 naive and one CD8 memory plate apiece.

The deep-level immunoSEQ assay was used. This table comes from immunoSEQ multiplex PCR, and its TCRdb copy is limited to in-frame clones, with some not included. The sample holds about 2 million clones, 85% to 95% seen once. The TCR was taken from a man between 18 and 35 years old in good health. The sequencing sample was made of naive CD4+ T cells sorted from blood. Noted subset: CD45RA+ positively selected.

The CDR3 is CASSYGLAGIYEQYF. The DNA of the CDR3 is TGTGCCAGCAGTTACGGACTAGCGGGCATCTACGAGCAGTACTTC. This chain connects TRBV6-5 to TRBJ2-7; 11 bases align to TRBD2. Germline CDR1 MNHEY, CDR2 SVGAGI. This CDR3 is 15 amino acids long. The V and J ends lost 2 bases and 3 bases, in that order; junction bases with no gene match: 3.